Reported below is one T cell receptor (beta chain). These data are taken from a study of blood T cell repertoires in COVID-19. Between the trimmed V and J ends, which lost 0 bases and 5 bases, there was a span of 11 bases. The length of the CDR3 is 14 residues. Germline V gene sequence: CDR1 SGHRS, CDR2 YFSETQ. Cohorts were assigned according to the clinical history that participants reported. Profiling relied on immunoSEQ multiplex PCR, and the TCRdb table lists in-frame clones only, not all of them. The table records approximately 300,000 clones, 70% to 90% of them present only once. The rearrangement links TRBV5-1 to TRBJ1-1; weak D call: TRBD1 (6 bases). This clonotype was obtained from a young woman who had recovered from COVID-19. The sequenced sample was PBMCs or T cells enriched from blood (not recorded which). The CDR3 bases are TGCGCCAGCAGCTTGGGGCTGGGGGCGACTGAAGCTTTCTTT. Translated, it gives CASSLGLGATEAFF.